This T cell receptor beta chain was obtained from a study of a mutant IDH1 vaccine in newly diagnosed glioma. About the study: Previous care, which was radiotherapy, temozolomide, or both, most often involved both.

V lost 1 base and J 1 base, leaving 8 bases between the germline ends. This CDR3 has 14 amino acids. In germline, CDR1 is SGDLS, CDR2 YYNGEE. Study-wide points: Pseudoprogression seemed unrelated to changes in top peripheral T cell clonotypes. Vaccination induced immune responses in around 93% of patients.

Note on this clone: Its target is unknown.

The assay was immunoSEQ multiplex PCR, and TCRdb's table has in-frame clones only and misses some. The sample consists of about 24,000 clones, about nine tenths of them appearing once. As for time point: baseline, week 1 (first vaccination visit). Regarding treatment: pre-vaccination baseline after standard-of-care therapy. The donors had new WHO grade 3 or 4 astrocytomas; these were IDH1-mutant and ATRX-lost. The specimen comprised PBMCs, sampled from a glioma patient treated with radiotherapy, temozolomide or both. The sequence derives from a man aged 25-45 years with glioma. The genes are TRBV9 and TRBJ1-1; D is ambiguous. CDR3 sequence reads: CASSVITENTEAFF. CDR3 nucleotides: TGTGCCAGCAGCGTAATCACTGAGAACACTGAAGCTTTCTTT. The whole variable domain, remainder taken from reference TRBV9 and TRBJ1-1, is DSGVTQTPKHLITATGQRVTLRCSPRSGDLSVYWYQQSLDQGLQFLIQYYNGEERAKGNILERFSAQQFPDLHSELNLSSLELGDSALYFCASSVITENTEAFFGQGTRLTVV.